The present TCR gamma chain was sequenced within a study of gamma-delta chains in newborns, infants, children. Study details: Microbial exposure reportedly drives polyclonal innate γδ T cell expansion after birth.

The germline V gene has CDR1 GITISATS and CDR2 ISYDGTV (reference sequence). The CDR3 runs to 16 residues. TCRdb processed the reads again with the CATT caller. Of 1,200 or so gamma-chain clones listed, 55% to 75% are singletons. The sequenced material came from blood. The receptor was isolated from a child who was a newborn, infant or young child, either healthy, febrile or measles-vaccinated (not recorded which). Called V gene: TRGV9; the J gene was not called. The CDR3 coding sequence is TGTGCCTTGTGGGAGTCCCAGGTGGGCTCCTATAAAAACAAACTCTTT. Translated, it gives CALWESQVGSYKNKLF.